Listed here is a single T cell receptor (beta chain). Its target is not known. The data stem from a study of OX40 agonist ivuxolimab in advanced cancers. General study findings and limits: CD8+ T cells averaged more expanded clones than CD4+. Some patients without response likewise showed low normalized clonal expansion.

There are 13 residues in the CDR3. Germline lookup yields CDR1 SGHDT and CDR2 YYEEEE. Trimming left V 4 bases short and J 5 bases short, with 12 bases between. Sequencing was performed with immunoSEQ multiplex PCR; in TCRdb, only in-frame clones are kept and a portion is missing. This table holds 25,000 to 35,000 clones, 90% to 95% found once. The receptor was isolated from an adult with an advanced solid tumor such as melanoma, head and neck, liver or kidney cancer. The specimen comprised CD4+ or CD8+ T cells sorted from blood, sampled in a trial of the OX40 agonist ivuxolimab. The chain couples TRBV5-6 to TRBJ1-1; D gene uncertain. The CDR3 bases are TGTGCCAGCAGCGAGGTTGGGAGTACTGAAGCTTTCTTT. Its translation: CASSEVGSTEAFF.